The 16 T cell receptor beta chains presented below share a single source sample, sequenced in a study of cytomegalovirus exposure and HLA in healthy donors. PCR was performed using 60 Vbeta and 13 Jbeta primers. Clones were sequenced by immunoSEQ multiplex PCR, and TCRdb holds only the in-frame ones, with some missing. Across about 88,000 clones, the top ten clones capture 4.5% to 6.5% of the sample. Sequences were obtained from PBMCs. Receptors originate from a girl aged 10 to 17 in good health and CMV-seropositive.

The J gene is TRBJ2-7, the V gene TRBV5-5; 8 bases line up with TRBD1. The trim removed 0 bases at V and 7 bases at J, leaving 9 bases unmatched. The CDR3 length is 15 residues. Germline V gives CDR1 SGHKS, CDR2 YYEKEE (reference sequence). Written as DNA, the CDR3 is TGTGCCAGCAGCTTGGACGGACAGGGTGTGGGGGAGCAGTACGTC. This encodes CASSLDGQGVGEQYV.

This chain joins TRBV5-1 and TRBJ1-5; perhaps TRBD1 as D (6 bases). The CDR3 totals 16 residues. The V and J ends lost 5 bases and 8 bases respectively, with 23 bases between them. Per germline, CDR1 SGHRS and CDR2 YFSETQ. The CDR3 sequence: CASRGALRWDIEPQHF. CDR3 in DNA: TGCGCCAGCAGGGGGGCATTGAGGTGGGATATAGAGCCCCAGCATTTT.

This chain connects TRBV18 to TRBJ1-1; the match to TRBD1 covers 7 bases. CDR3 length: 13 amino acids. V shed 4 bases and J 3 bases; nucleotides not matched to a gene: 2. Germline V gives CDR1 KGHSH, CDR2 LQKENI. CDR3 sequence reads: CASSQGAYTEAFF. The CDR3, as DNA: TGTGCCAGCTCACAGGGGGCGTACACTGAAGCTTTCTTT.

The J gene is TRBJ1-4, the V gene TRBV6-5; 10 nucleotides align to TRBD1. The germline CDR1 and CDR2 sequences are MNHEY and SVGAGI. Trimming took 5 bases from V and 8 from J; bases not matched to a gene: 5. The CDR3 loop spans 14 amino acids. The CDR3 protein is CASSPGQGEEKLFF. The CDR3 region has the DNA TGTGCCAGCAGTCCCGGACAGGGGGAAGAAAAACTGTTTTTT.

The CDR3 reads CASSRTGTGTEAFF. CDR3 nucleotide sequence: TGTGCCAGCAGCCGGACAGGGACGGGCACTGAAGCTTTCTTT. This chain joins TRBV11-2 and TRBJ1-1; 8 bases align to TRBD1. V shed 5 bases, J shed 4 bases, and the junction held 6 bases outside the gene matches. The CDR3 runs to 14 residues. Germline CDR1 and CDR2: SGHAT and FQNNGV.

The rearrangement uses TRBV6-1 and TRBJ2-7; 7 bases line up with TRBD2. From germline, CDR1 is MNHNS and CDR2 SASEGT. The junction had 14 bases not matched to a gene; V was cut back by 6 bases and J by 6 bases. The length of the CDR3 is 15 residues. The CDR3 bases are TGTGCCAGCAGGAAGGAAGCTAGCGGACCTCTCGAGCAGTACTTC. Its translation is CASRKEASGPLEQYF.

CDR3 bases: TGTGCCAGCTCACCACTTACTAGCAATGAGCAGTTCTTC. Translating gives CASSPLTSNEQFF. This rearrangement joins TRBV18 to TRBJ2-1; a weak D match, TRBD2 (5 bases). V was pared by 1 base and J by 6 bases, with 7 bases between. CDR1 and CDR2 (germline): KGHSH, LQKENI. The CDR3 covers 13 residues.

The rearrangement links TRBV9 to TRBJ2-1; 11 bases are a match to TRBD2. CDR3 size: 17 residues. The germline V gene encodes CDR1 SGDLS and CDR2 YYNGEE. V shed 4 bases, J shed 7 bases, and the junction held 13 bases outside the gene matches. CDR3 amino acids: CASSIKISGGAKNEQFF. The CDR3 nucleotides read TGTGCCAGCAGCATAAAAATTAGCGGGGGGGCCAAGAATGAGCAGTTCTTC.

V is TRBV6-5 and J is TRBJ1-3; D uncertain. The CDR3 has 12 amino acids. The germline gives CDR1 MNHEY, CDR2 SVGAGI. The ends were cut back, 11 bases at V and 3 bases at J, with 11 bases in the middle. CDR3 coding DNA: TGTGCCTCCTTCCGTTATGGAAACACCATATATTTT. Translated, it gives CASFRYGNTIYF.

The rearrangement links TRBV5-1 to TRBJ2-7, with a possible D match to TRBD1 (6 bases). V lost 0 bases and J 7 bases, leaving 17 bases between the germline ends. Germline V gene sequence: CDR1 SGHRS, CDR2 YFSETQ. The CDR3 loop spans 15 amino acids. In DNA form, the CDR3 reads TGCGCCAGCAGCTTGGATGCGGCAGGGGTGCGAGAGCAGTACGTC. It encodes CASSLDAAGVREQYV.

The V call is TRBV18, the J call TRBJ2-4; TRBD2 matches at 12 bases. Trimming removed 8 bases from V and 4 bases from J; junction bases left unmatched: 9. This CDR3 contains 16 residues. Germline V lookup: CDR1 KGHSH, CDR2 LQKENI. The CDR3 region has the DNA TGTGCCAGCGCAACGGATCTAGCGGGGGGGAAAAACATTCAGTACTTC. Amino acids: CASATDLAGGKNIQYF. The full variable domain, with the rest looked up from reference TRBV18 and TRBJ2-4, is NAGVMQNPRHLVRRRGQEARLRCSPMKGHSHVYWYRQLPEEGLKFMVYLQKENIIDESGMPKERFSAEFPKEGPSILRIQQVVRGDSAAYFCASATDLAGGKNIQYFGAGTRLSVL.

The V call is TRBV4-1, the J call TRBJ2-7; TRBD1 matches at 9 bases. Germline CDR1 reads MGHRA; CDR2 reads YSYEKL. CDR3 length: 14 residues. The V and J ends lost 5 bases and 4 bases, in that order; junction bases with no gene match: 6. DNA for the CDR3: TGCGCCAGCAGCAGCGGGACAGGGAGGTACGAGCAGTACTTC. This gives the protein CASSSGTGRYEQYF.

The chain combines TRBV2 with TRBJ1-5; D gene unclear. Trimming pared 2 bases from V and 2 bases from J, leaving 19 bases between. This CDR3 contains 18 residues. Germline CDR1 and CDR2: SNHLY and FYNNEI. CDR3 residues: CASSESVVQLWGNQPQHF. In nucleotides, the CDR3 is TGTGCCAGCAGTGAATCCGTTGTACAGCTTTGGGGCAATCAGCCCCAGCATTTT.

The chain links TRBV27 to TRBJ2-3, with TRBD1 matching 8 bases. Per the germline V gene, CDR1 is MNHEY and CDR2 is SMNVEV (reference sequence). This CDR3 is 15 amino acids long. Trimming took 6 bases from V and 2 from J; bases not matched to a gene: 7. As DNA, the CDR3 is TGTGCCAGCAGAAATGACAGGGGCGACACAGATACGCAGTATTTT. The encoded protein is CASRNDRGDTDTQYF.

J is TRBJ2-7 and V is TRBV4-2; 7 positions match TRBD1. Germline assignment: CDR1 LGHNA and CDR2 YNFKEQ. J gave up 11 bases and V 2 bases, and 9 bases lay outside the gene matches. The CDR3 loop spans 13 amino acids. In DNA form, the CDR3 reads TGTGCCAGCAGCCAACGAGACAGGGTAATGGAGTACGTC. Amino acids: CASSQRDRVMEYV.

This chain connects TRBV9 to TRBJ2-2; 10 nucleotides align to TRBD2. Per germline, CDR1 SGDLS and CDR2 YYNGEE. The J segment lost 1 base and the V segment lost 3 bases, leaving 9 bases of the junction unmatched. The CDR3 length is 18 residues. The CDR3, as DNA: TGTGCCAGCAGCGCCCTTAGCGGGGGGCCGGGGAACACCGGGGAGCTGTTTTTT. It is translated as CASSALSGGPGNTGELFF.